This T cell receptor (beta chain) comes out of a study of cytomegalovirus exposure and HLA in healthy donors (dated by TCRdb to 2015 to 2018). Broadly, across the study: According to an earlier analysis of around 600 of the donors, 200 million or so T cells yielded over 90 million unique TCR beta sequences and about 300 Gb of sequence data. An early release that covered fewer than 800 HLA-typed donors contained approximately 320 gigabases of sequencing data and approximately 85 million unique TCR sequences. Of the roughly 410 genotyped donors, 81% were placed in the genetic ancestry cluster associated with self-reported Caucasian donors. The study was designed to test whether signatures of past pathogen exposure could be identified by cataloging public T cell receptors. The study profiled the T cell repertoires of approximately 700 subjects by immunosequencing and related them to cytomegalovirus serostatus. Along with the approximately 700-subject first cohort, a separate validation cohort of over a hundred different subjects was used. To predict cytomegalovirus infection status, the study brought together high-throughput TCR immunosequencing, statistical association of individual TCRs with disease status, and machine learning. In a later analysis, previously published TCR beta repertoires from several hundred donors were re-analyzed and high-resolution HLA genotyping was added so that TCR occurrence patterns could be studied. In the later analysis, no new phenotypic data were used to find candidate immune exposures; instead, reliance was placed on TCR beta sequences and their occurrence across donors. An earlier analysis of 587 of the donors used high-throughput TCR beta sequencing to judge whether each TCR beta V gene segment behaved as functional or pseudogenic. Alongside the repertoire data, information on donor age, sex, ethnicity and CMV serostatus was compiled. Genome-wide SNP genotypes for about three fifths of the 666 donors were used in a later genetic analysis, which treated that subset as a discovery cohort. All discovery cohort repertoires had been generated on a single sequencing platform. Class I and class II HLA loci were covered by the typing at four-digit resolution. Typing coverage varied by locus: about 620-630 donors for A, B, C, DRB1 and DQB1; roughly 510 for DQA1; about 570 for DPA1; some 470 for DPB1. Because of strong linkage in the cohort, roughly five DR-DQ haplotypes were treated as single units for association and clustering. On average, around 230,000 unique TCR beta nucleotide sequences were sequenced per donor among about 400 genotyped donors of the cohort, with 15% to 20% of those sequences being non-productive.

The CDR3 covers 15 residues, taking in both the cysteine and the phenylalanine. This entry keeps only the CDR3 DNA: 45 bases, framed from base 1. The junction shows trimming of 5 bases on V and 5 bases on J, and the gene matches do not reach 8 bases of it. Via the germline V gene, CDR1 is SGHRS and CDR2 YFSETQ. The cohort was made up of 666 healthy bone marrow donors. Cohort members were all nominally healthy when sampled, although unrecorded immune exposures were likely present. The donor tested CMV seronegative and was one of the 352 seronegative cohort members. Each donor provided a peripheral blood sample, and peripheral blood mononuclear cells were used for TCR beta sequencing. Genomic DNA was extracted from the blood cell samples with the Qiagen DNeasy Blood Extraction Kit. Library preparation employed the immunoSEQ multiplex PCR assay. A mixture of 60 forward primers for TCR Vbeta segments and 13 reverse primers for TCR Jbeta segments was used in the multiplex PCR. Amplification of the CDR3 region of rearranged TCR beta genes was performed with a multiplex PCR assay on genomic DNA. On the Illumina HiSeq System, the amplified TCR beta libraries were sequenced as 87-base-pair reads. Per the authors' processing: A later analysis counted tens of millions of unique TCR beta chains across the 650 to 700 repertoires, and some 11 million of these chains were shared by at least two donors. Raw reads were error-corrected and collapsed into unique sequences with a nearest-neighbor algorithm that merged closely related sequences to remove PCR and sequencing errors. Alignment of CDR3 sequences to IMGT reference sequences was used to assign V, D and J gene segments. For a sequence to be retained, at least a six-nucleotide match to both a V gene segment and a J gene segment was required. Rearrangements were classified as productive when the CDR3 lacked stop codons and remained in frame with V and J, and all other rearrangements were classified as non-productive. Following IMGT convention, CDR3 was defined as the stretch from the second conserved V-encoded cysteine to the conserved J-encoded phenylalanine. Sequences without an unambiguous match to a single V gene segment were excluded from the earlier analysis of approximately 600 of the donors. An earlier analysis of approximately 590 of the donors classified V segments as functional when productive rearrangements were above 56.7% and as segregating when the standard deviation between donors was above 5%. A statistical classification framework was developed to diagnose cytomegalovirus status using the catalog of TCR beta chain sequences. In a later analysis, V and J genes were assigned by comparing TCR nucleotide sequences against IMGT/GENE-DB human TR gene sequences. A later analysis assigned CDR3 sequences and most-parsimonious VDJ recombination scenarios with the TCRdist pipeline. In a later analysis, each TCR beta chain was defined by its CDR3 amino acid sequence together with its V-gene family, and reads lacking a unique V-gene family were excluded. As a way to deal with suspected cross-contamination and a sequencing artifact, a later analysis dropped 450 to 600 nucleotide sequences that were highly shared and had low generation probability. In a later analysis, a clonal expansion index was calculated for each public chain from normalized within-repertoire ranks of inferred template counts. A later analysis computed generation probabilities with a VDJ recombination model fitted to out-of-frame rearrangements, and checked the results against IGoR. Hypergeometric tests were used in a later analysis to score TCR-TCR, TCR-HLA and TCR-CMV co-occurrence, with a repertoire-size bias correction applied to the TCR pairs. In a later analysis, false discovery rates were estimated by permuting HLA or CMV assignments 20 times. A later analysis grouped co-occurring TCRs with DBSCAN, adding TCRdist sequence similarity when clustering within HLA-allele-positive subsets. Co-occurrence clustering excluded repertoires with fewer than 30,000 or more than 120,000 public chains, plus five with anomalous nucleotide sharing. TCRdb holds this immuneACCESS table with in-frame rearrangements only. Some clones are missing; in checked studies, unresolved V genes explain under half, and the rest has no known cause. V and J calls and clone size come straight from that table; D and trimming were deduced from the DNA. The sample includes about 93,000 clones, with roughly 72% observed a single time. About 0.5% of the sample is taken by the ten largest.

Findings and caveats that apply to the study as a whole: Because the 87-base-pair reads could not distinguish some IMGT-functional V segments, including TRBV6-2 and TRBV6-3, those segments were excluded. An earlier analysis of some 590 of the donors showed that most TCR beta V segments appeared in productive rearrangements either about 87% or about 30% of the time, which broadly matched IMGT annotations. Only TCR beta chains were sequenced in this cohort, and the absence of alpha or paired-chain data limited detectable features. The authors suggested that the approach could potentially be generalized to other disease states and immunological phenotypes. The only immune exposure information available for the cohort was CMV serostatus. The study gave a list of 150 to 200 TCR beta chains associated with cytomegalovirus. Because counts were too low, roughly 16 rarely observed V segments, including chromosome 9 orphons, were excluded from the earlier analysis of under 650 of the donors. Specific HLA alleles were associated with 15,000 to 20,000 TCR beta sequences at a false discovery rate of 0.05 in a later analysis. Because HLA typing was unavailable for some donors at each locus, only the typed subset was used in association tests. According to a later genetic analysis, donors in an Asian-associated ancestry cluster had fewer N-insertions in productive TCRs than the approximately 690-donor mean. Several of the top co-occurrence clusters appeared to be linked to parvovirus B19, influenza, CMV and Epstein-Barr virus, according to a later analysis. A further reported finding was that TCR beta sequences accurately predicted the HLA-A and HLA-B alleles for most subjects in the first cohort. When HLA alleles, especially DR and DQ, strongly co-occurred, attributing TCR associations to individual alleles was difficult. In a later analysis, HLA-associated TCR beta chains were found to be more clonally expanded and to have lower generation probabilities than equally common non-associated chains. In a later analysis, TCR association rates were found to vary across HLA loci, with the most associated TCRs seen for DRB1 alleles and the fewest for HLA-C alleles. Presence/absence analyses assumed roughly uniform sequencing depth across donors, an assumption that may not hold. A later genetic analysis associated a missense DCLRE1C variant with V-gene and J-gene trimming of TCR beta chains, and an independent cohort replicated the association. While some public TCRs were present in many individuals, most TCR sequences turned up only very rarely across donors. According to a later analysis, most CMV-associated TCR beta chains appeared to be HLA-restricted, and the HLA associations seemed to be driven largely by CMV exposure. A group of highly shared sequence variants was considered likely to be a technical artifact of the sequencing pipeline. Linkage disequilibrium might explain the correlated functional status among segregating V segments, but an unknown experimental factor could not be excluded. Three of the identified cytomegalovirus-associated TCR beta chains were confirmed in vitro to be specific for cytomegalovirus antigens. Cytomegalovirus status was reported to be diagnosed by the classifier with high specificity and sensitivity in both the original and validation cohorts.

On this clone itself: Its antigen has not been determined. No qualities accompany the bases; no much larger clone lies one base away.

Sequenced input: PBMCs. The sequence links TRBV5-1 to TRBJ2-3; 10 of the junction bases match TRBD1. The receptor was isolated from a man aged 25-45 years in good health and CMV-seronegative. For the CDR3, the sequence is CASSPLGQGLDTQYF. Here is the DNA: TGCGCCAGCAGTCCTCTGGGACAGGGGTTAGATACGCAGTATTTT.